This TCR beta chain was sequenced in a study of T cell repertoires in cytomegalovirus infection (dated by TCRdb to the late 2010s). About the study as a whole: Recently identified HLA-C-restricted CMV epitopes, whose presentation resists viral immunomodulation, were targeted by peptide stimulations together with well-studied HLA-B-restricted epitopes. Donor HLA type was relevant to the analysis, as public TCR beta signatures indicated carriage of CMV infection together with the matching HLA type. Overall results and qualifications from the work: Cumulative frequency of public TCR beta family members discriminated carriers of CMV infection plus the relevant HLA type in this cohort and an independent approximately 360-donor cohort. The ex vivo response was dominated by HLA-C-restricted CMV-specific TCR beta clonotypes, and the single most frequent clonotype in two of eight donors was supplied by these HLA-C-restricted clonotypes.

The instrument given in TCRdb is Illumina HiSeq 1500. TCRdb applied fastp at Q25 and MiXCR to the public reads, then kept only in-frame beta chains. Each CDR3 protein gets just one entry, which takes the most common genes and DNA from the rows behind it. The sample yields roughly 920,000 distinct CDR3 sequences; roughly 30% were counted once. Jointly, the top ten make up roughly 13% of the sample. According to the study, the label for this sample's treatment or condition signals: in vitro stimulation with specific CMV peptide epitopes to enrich CMV-specific T cells. For this chain, trimming is 3 bases at the V end and 3 bases at the J end, and the number of junction bases without a gene match is 12. The CDR3 holds 18 amino acids from the cysteine to the phenylalanine. The read is trimmed to its CDR3 DNA, 54 bases read in frame from base 1. CDR1 and CDR2 are read off the germline V gene as SGHTA and FQGNSA.

The sample holds many counts of this clonotype. Its specific antigen is unknown. One base away there is no much larger clone; base qualities are not given. The receptor was derived from a human donor in good health (CMV status not recorded). Some clones in this sample may be carry-over from other donors' samples. This chain joins TRBV7-2 to TRBJ2-1, and TRBD2 matches 9 of the central bases. The source material was cultured CD8+ T cells from PBMCs, sampled from culture after CMV antigen stimulation. The DNA reads TGTGCCAGCAGCTTGCTTCCGCCTTCTAGCGGGGTCTACAATGAGCAGTTCTTC. It encodes CASSLLPPSSGVYNEQFF.